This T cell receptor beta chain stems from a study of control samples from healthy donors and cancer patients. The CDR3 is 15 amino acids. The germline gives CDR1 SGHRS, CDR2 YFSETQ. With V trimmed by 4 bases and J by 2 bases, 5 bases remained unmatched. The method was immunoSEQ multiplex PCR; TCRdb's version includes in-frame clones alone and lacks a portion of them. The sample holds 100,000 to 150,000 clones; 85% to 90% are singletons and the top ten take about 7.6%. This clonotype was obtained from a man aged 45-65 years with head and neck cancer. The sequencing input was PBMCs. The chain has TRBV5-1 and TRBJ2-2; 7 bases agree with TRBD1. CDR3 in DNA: TGCGCCAGCAGCCTGACAGGGAGAAACACCGGGGAGCTGTTTTTT. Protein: CASSLTGRNTGELFF.